Listed below are T cell receptor beta chains from one sample, sequenced in a study of blood T cell repertoires in COVID-19. Sequencing used immunoSEQ multiplex PCR; TCRdb keeps in-frame clones, though not all of them. Of 320,000 or so clones listed, 89% are singletons. Material for sequencing was PBMCs or T cells enriched from blood (not recorded which). These receptors were taken from a man in his sixties who had recovered from COVID-19. Each CDR3 is given with its conserved first and last residue. Each record gives: V gene, J gene, D gene, clone size, CDR3 DNA, CDR3 protein. The D gene is left open where the match is weak. Size is stated for part of the rows, as once, few or many counts, or as a class when the clone is expanded.

TRBV13	TRBJ1-6	TRBD1	few	TGTGCCAGCAGCTTCGGGGGACAGGGTAATTCACCCCTCCACTTT	CASSFGGQGNSPLHF
TRBV3-1/TRBV3-2	TRBJ2-5	-	-	TGTGCCAGCAGCCCACGATCGGTCGAAGAGACCCAGTACTTC	CASSPRSVEETQYF
TRBV19	TRBJ2-5	TRBD1	-	TGTGCCAGTAGGGACAGGGCGACAGAGACCCAGTACTTC	CASRDRATETQYF
TRBV12-2	TRBJ2-7	-	-	TGTGCAAGTCGCGGGGACAGGGGGGGATACGAGCAGTACTTC	CASRGDRGGYEQYF
TRBV7-3	TRBJ2-7	TRBD1	few	TGTGCCAGCAGCTTAGACGGGACAGGGGCCTACGAGCAGTACTTC	CASSLDGTGAYEQYF
TRBV30	TRBJ1-1	-	-	TGTGCCTGCAGACCGAGGACAGCTTTGAACACTGAAGCTTTCTTT	CACRPRTALNTEAFF
TRBV20-1	TRBJ2-1	-	once	TGCAGTGCCCGACTAGTTAATGAGCAGTTCTTC	CSARLVNEQFF
TRBV7-2	TRBJ1-5	TRBD1	-	TGTGCCAGCAGCACCCGACAGGGGGCGCCTCAGCCCCAGCATTTT	CASSTRQGAPQPQHF
TRBV28	TRBJ1-4	-	-	TGTGCCAGCAGCCCCGGCGGCAGTAATGAAAAACTGTTTTTT	CASSPGGSNEKLFF
TRBV29-1	TRBJ1-3	-	-	TGCAGCGTTGAAGAGTCTCGGGGAATAGGAAACACCATATATTTT	CSVEESRGIGNTIYF
TRBV2	TRBJ1-5	-	-	TGTGCCAGCACCATCAGAGGTAGCAATCAGCCCCAGCATTTT	CASTIRGSNQPQHF
TRBV6-5	TRBJ2-3	-	once	TGTGCCAGCAGTTACGGGGCGGTCACAGATACGCAGTATTTT	CASSYGAVTDTQYF
TRBV27	TRBJ2-7	TRBD2	-	TGTGCCAGCAGGTCGGGACTAGCGGCCTCCTACGAGCAGTACTTC	CASRSGLAASYEQYF
TRBV5-1	TRBJ2-3	-	-	TGCGCCAGCAGCTTGCAATTACCCTACACAGATACGCAGTATTTT	CASSLQLPYTDTQYF
TRBV4-1	TRBJ1-5	TRBD1	-	TGCGCCAGCAGCCAGGGGATTGGGACAGGGGATTATAGCAATCAGCCCCAGCATTTT	CASSQGIGTGDYSNQPQHF
TRBV5-1	TRBJ2-3	-	-	TGCGCCAGCAGCCCCGGGACTGACACAGATACGCAGTATTTT	CASSPGTDTDTQYF
TRBV10-3	TRBJ2-7	TRBD2	-	TGTGCCATCAGTGAGTCGGGACTACAGTACTTC	CAISESGLQYF
TRBV10-3	TRBJ2-2	TRBD1	-	TGTGCCTCGTGGACAGGGTACACCGGGGAGCTGTTTTTT	CASWTGYTGELFF
TRBV15	TRBJ2-7	-	once	TGTGCCGTCAGACAGGACTACGAGCAGTACTTC	CAVRQDYEQYF
TRBV25-1	TRBJ2-3	TRBD1	-	TGTGCCAGCAGTCCCCTGGGGACAGTAGAGACAGATACGCAGTATTTT	CASSPLGTVETDTQYF
TRBV5-1	TRBJ2-1	TRBD2	-	TGCGCCAGCAGCTCTCAGGGGACTAGCGGGAGGGCTTACAATGAGCAGTTCTTC	CASSSQGTSGRAYNEQFF
TRBV10-3	TRBJ2-1	TRBD2	-	TGTGCCATCCACCCGGGACTAGCCCACAATGAGCAGTTCTTC	CAIHPGLAHNEQFF
TRBV5-1	TRBJ1-6	TRBD1	-	TGCGCCAGCAGCTTTATGGACAGGGACTCACCCCTCCACTTT	CASSFMDRDSPLHF
TRBV7-9	TRBJ1-6	TRBD1	-	TGTGCCAGCAGCCCCCGGACAGGGCGGGATAATTCACCCCTCCACTTT	CASSPRTGRDNSPLHF
TRBV7-9	TRBJ1-1	-	-	TGTGCCAGCAGCTACTACGGCACTGAAGCTTTCTTT	CASSYYGTEAFF
TRBV28	TRBJ2-1	-	once	TGTGCCAGCAGGGCGGCCGGGAGTGAGCAGTTCTTC	CASRAAGSEQFF
TRBV5-1	TRBJ1-4	TRBD1	-	TGCGCCAGCAGCCTTGCAGGGGGCAATGTCCGAAAACTGTTTTTT	CASSLAGGNVRKLFF
TRBV28	TRBJ2-7	TRBD2	-	TGTGCCAGCAGAGCGGGAGCCCCCTACGAGCAGTACTTC	CASRAGAPYEQYF
TRBV9	TRBJ2-7	TRBD2	-	TGTGCCAGCAGCACAAGTGGACTAGCGGGAGAGCAGTACTTC	CASSTSGLAGEQYF
TRBV4-2	TRBJ1-1	-	once	TGTGCCAGCAGCCCGTCGGGGGTACCCACTGAAGCTTTCTTT	CASSPSGVPTEAFF
TRBV7-2	TRBJ2-2	TRBD1	-	TGTGCCAGCAGCTTAGTTGGGACAGTATCCACCGGGGAGCTGTTTTTT	CASSLVGTVSTGELFF
TRBV5-1	TRBJ2-1	TRBD1	few	TGCGCCAGCAGCTTGGAAGGGACAGGGTTCAATGAGCAGTTCTTC	CASSLEGTGFNEQFF
TRBV27	TRBJ1-5	-	-	TGTGCCAGCAGTTTATTAGTCAATCAGCCCCAGCATTTT	CASSLLVNQPQHF
TRBV29-1	TRBJ2-7	-	-	TGCAGCGTTGCGGAGATTGATGGCGAGCAGTACTTC	CSVAEIDGEQYF
TRBV28	TRBJ1-1	-	-	TGTGCCAGCAGTGCACCACAGGGTACGAGGGCTGAAGCTTTCTTT	CASSAPQGTRAEAFF
TRBV7-2	TRBJ1-4	TRBD1	-	TGTGCCAGCAGCTCCCGACAGGGGAGGGAAAAACTGTTTTTT	CASSSRQGREKLFF
TRBV19	TRBJ1-1	-	-	TGTGCCAGTAGTATCACAGGTTTGAACACTGAAGCTTTCTTT	CASSITGLNTEAFF
TRBV5-1	TRBJ1-2	TRBD1	-	TGCGCCAGCAGCCCCGGGACAGGGGGGCTCTATGGCTACACCTTC	CASSPGTGGLYGYTF
TRBV18	TRBJ2-7	TRBD2	-	TGTGCCAGCTCACCGGGACTAGCTACTTCCTACGAGCAGTACTTC	CASSPGLATSYEQYF
TRBV9	TRBJ2-1	TRBD2	-	TGTGCCAGCAGCTCGTCCCGTGCGGGAGGGCCCTACAATGAGCAGTTCTTC	CASSSSRAGGPYNEQFF